This T cell receptor (beta chain) was recovered during a study of CD8+CD57+ T cells in acquired aplastic anemia. Study-wide context: Average CD4+ read depth in healthy donors was around 10 million reads.

This clonotype was seen ten or more times. Its antigen is not identified. Germline assignment: CDR1 SGHAT and CDR2 FQNNGV. The CDR3 length is 17 residues. Trimming took off 3 bases at V and 6 bases at J, with 18 bases between the two ends. TCR beta VDJ and CDR3 profiles were obtained from a genomic DNA template. TCRdb re-derived calls from the reads in MiXCR, one entry per CDR3 protein. In the table there are under 250,000 distinct CDR3 sequences, about a third of which are singletons. Study-level findings and limits: Sharing between patients and controls was observed for twenty-nine CD8+ CDR3 sequences.

The TCR comes from a human donor in good health, serving as a control. The chain uses TRBV11-2 and TRBJ1-6; tentative D call: TRBD1 (6 bases). Material for sequencing was sorted CD4+, CD8+, or CD8+CD57+ T cells (not recorded which) from PBMCs. The CDR3 DNA reads TGTGCCAGCAGCTTGGTTGGGGTGGGGGGCCGTAATTCACCCCTCCACTTT. Translation: CASSLVGVGGRNSPLHF.